The 14 T cell receptor beta chains listed next were all sequenced from one sample in a study of shared clonotypes between healthy human individuals. Here immunoSEQ multiplex PCR was the method, and the copy in TCRdb shows in-frame clones only, minus some. This sample has around 2.1 million clones, with about 93% found just once. Only CD45RO-negative cells positively selected for CCR7 counted as naive CD8 cells, so terminally differentiated effector memory CD45RA+ cells were excluded. Specimen: naive CD8+ T cells from PBMCs. These receptors were taken from a man between 18 and 29 years old in good health. Some clones in this sample may be carry-over from other donors' samples.

The gene calls are TRBV28 and TRBJ1-5, with a possible D match to TRBD1 (5 bases). Germline CDR1 reads MDHEN; CDR2 reads SYDVKM. Trimming shortened V by 5 bases and J by 2 bases, and 19 bases separated the two germline ends. CDR3 length: 17 residues. CDR3 DNA sequence: TGTGCCAGCAGTCCCCAAGTCAGGGTAGGACGCAATCAGCCCCAGCATTTT. Its translation: CASSPQVRVGRNQPQHF.

On this clone: Other nucleotide sequences from this sample produce the same CDR3. This sequence joins TRBV28 and TRBJ2-7; possible D gene TRBD2, 5 bases. CDR1 is MDHEN and CDR2 is SYDVKM in the germline V gene. The CDR3 totals 14 residues. Trimming removed 3 bases from V and 2 bases from J, with 11 bases in between. This CDR3 is CASSFFAGAYEQYF. The CDR3 bases are TGTGCCAGCAGTTTCTTTGCGGGCGCCTACGAGCAGTACTTC.

The chain carries TRBV5-5 and TRBJ2-4; TRBD2 agrees at 12 bases. Trimming at V came to 3 bases and at J to 0 bases, leaving 7 bases not matched to a gene. Germline values: CDR1 SGHKS, CDR2 YYEKEE (reference sequence). The length of the CDR3 is 18 residues. This CDR3 reads CASSSGLAGWGAKNIQYF. The CDR3 DNA follows: TGTGCCAGCAGCTCCGGACTAGCGGGATGGGGAGCCAAAAACATTCAGTACTTC.

CDR3 amino acids: CASSPPTAGTPYEQYF. The DNA for the CDR3 is TGCGCCAGCAGCCCCCCTACCGCAGGGACCCCCTACGAGCAGTACTTC. This chain uses TRBV4-1 with TRBJ2-7; perhaps D is TRBD1 or TRBD2 (5 bases each). V shed 4 bases and J shed 2 bases, with 18 bases lying between them. This CDR3 has 16 amino acids. Germline V gene lookup returns CDR1 MGHRA and CDR2 YSYEKL.

V and J are TRBV28 and TRBJ2-2; TRBD2 might be the D (5 bases). The germline CDR1 and CDR2 sequences are MDHEN and SYDVKM. V lost 4 bases and J 5 bases, leaving 17 bases between the germline ends. The length of the CDR3 is 16 residues. CDR3 residues: CASSSPGVSDTGELFF. For the CDR3, the DNA is TGTGCCAGCAGTTCCCCCGGGGTTAGCGATACCGGGGAGCTGTTTTTT.

The chain couples TRBV5-5 to TRBJ2-5; TRBD2 matches at 7 bases. The CDR3 loop spans 15 amino acids. Looked up from germline, CDR1 is SGHKS and CDR2 is YYEKEE (reference sequence). Losses at the gene ends were 4 bases for V and 5 bases for J; bases not matched to a gene: 11. CDR3 sequence (DNA): TGTGCCAGCAGCCTCCTTCTAGCGGCCGGGGAGACCCAGTACTTC. Protein product: CASSLLLAAGETQYF. Based on the CDR3 plus reference TRBV5-5 and TRBJ2-5, the full variable domain is DAGVTQSPTHLIKTRGQQVTLRCSPISGHKSVSWYQQVLGQGPQFIFQYYEKEERGRGNFPDRFSARQFPNYSSELNVNALLLGDSALYLCASSLLLAAGETQYFGPGTRLLVL.

Concerning this clone: It may be a read error: a sequence one base away is much more abundant. This CDR3 is also generated by other DNA sequences in the sample. The J gene is TRBJ2-3, the V gene TRBV7-3; D is unclear. Trimming cost V 3 bases and J 1 base, with 5 bases left between them. The germline V gene encodes CDR1 SGHTA and CDR2 FQGTGA. CDR3 length: 13 residues. The CDR3 nucleotides read TGTGCCAGCAGCTTTGGGGGCACAGATACGCAGTATTTT. Its translation: CASSFGGTDTQYF.

This chain connects TRBV19 to TRBJ2-1; D could derive from TRBD1 or TRBD2 (5 bases each). Deletions cut 3 bases from V and 4 bases from J, with 10 bases between. Germline assignment: CDR1 LNHDA and CDR2 SQIVND (reference sequence). The CDR3 is 14 residues long. The CDR3 sequence: CASSMGGGYNEQFF. DNA of the CDR3: TGTGCCAGTAGTATGGGTGGGGGATACAATGAGCAGTTCTTC.

V usage is TRBV15 and J usage is TRBJ1-5, with TRBD1 as a possible D gene (6 bases). CDR3 length equals 14 residues. The V and J ends lost 3 bases and 1 base respectively, with 7 bases between them. Germline V gives CDR1 LNHNV, CDR2 YYDKDF (reference sequence). The CDR3 is CATSSGQSNQPQHF. CDR3 coding DNA: TGTGCCACCAGCAGCGGACAGAGCAATCAGCCCCAGCATTTT.

Here the CDR3 reads CASSLSGTGGGDTQYF. In nucleotides, the CDR3 is TGTGCCAGCAGCTTAAGTGGGACAGGGGGCGGAGATACGCAGTATTTT. This chain joins TRBV7-3 and TRBJ2-3; 12 nucleotides align to TRBD1. Germline V gene lookup returns CDR1 SGHTA and CDR2 FQGTGA. CDR3 length equals 16 residues. With 1 base clipped from V and 5 bases from J, the junction kept 4 bases outside the gene matches.

This clone was counted between two and nine times. The chain links TRBV6-5 to TRBJ1-2; 7 bases fit TRBD1. There are 13 residues in the CDR3. In germline, CDR1 is MNHEY, CDR2 SVGAGI. V dropped 6 bases and J dropped 7; count of bases not matched to a gene: 8. The CDR3 DNA follows: TGTGCCAGCAGCCCCCCCTACAGGGGTGGCTACACCTTC. It is translated as CASSPPYRGGYTF.

The V call is TRBV7-9, the J call TRBJ2-7; the D is unclear. V was cut by 1 base and J by 2 bases, with 12 bases left in between. This CDR3 comprises 15 residues. Germline CDR1 SEHNR, CDR2 FQNEAQ (reference sequence). CDR3 DNA: TGTGCCAGCAGCTTAGGTTTTGGCCCGCCCTACGAGCAGTACTTC. Its protein product is CASSLGFGPPYEQYF.

The chain uses TRBV7-2 and TRBJ2-7; TRBD1 aligns across 8 bases. With 3 bases clipped from V and 0 bases from J, the junction kept 4 bases outside the gene matches. Germline CDR1 reads SGHTA; CDR2 reads FQGNSA. This CDR3 is built from 15 residues. The CDR3 DNA follows: TGTGCCAGCAGCTTGGACAGGGTGAGCTCCTACGAGCAGTACTTC. Encoded protein: CASSLDRVSSYEQYF.

This chain joins TRBV27 and TRBJ2-5, with D tentatively TRBD2 (6 bases). The CDR3 runs 15 residues. CDR1 MNHEY and CDR2 SMNVEV come from the germline V gene (reference sequence). Trimming left V 1 base short and J 2 bases short, with 11 bases between. The CDR3 sequence: CASSLWRGSQETQYF. CDR3 DNA sequence: TGTGCCAGCAGTTTATGGAGGGGCTCACAAGAGACCCAGTACTTC.